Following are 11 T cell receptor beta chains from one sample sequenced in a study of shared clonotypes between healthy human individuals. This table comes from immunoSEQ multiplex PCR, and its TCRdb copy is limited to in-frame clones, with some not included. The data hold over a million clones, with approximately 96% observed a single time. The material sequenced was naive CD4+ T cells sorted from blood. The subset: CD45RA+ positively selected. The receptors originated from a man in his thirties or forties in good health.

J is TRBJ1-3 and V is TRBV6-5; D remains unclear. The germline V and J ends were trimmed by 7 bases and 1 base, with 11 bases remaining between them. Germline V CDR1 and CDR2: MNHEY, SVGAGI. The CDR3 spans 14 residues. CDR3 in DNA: TGTGCCAGCACTTCACGCCCATCTGGAAACACCATATATTTT. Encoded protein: CASTSRPSGNTIYF.

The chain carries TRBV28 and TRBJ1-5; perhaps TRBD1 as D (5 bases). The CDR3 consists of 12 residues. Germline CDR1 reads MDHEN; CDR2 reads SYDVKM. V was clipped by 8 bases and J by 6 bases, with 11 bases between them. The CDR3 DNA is TGTGCCAGCTCAGACAGCGGTCAGCCCCAGCATTTT. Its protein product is CASSDSGQPQHF.

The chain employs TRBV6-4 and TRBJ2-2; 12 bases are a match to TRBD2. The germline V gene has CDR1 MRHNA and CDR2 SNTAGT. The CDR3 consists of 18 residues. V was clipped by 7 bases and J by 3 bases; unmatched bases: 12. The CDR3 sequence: CASTGTSGRLNDTGELFF. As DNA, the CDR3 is TGTGCCAGCACCGGGACTAGCGGGCGACTAAACGACACCGGGGAGCTGTTTTTT.

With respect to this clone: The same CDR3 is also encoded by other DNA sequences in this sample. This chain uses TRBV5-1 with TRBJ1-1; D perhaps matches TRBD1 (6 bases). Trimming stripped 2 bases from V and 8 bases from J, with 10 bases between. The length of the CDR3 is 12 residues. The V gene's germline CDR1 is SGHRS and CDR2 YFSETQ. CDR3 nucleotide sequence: TGCGCCAGCAGCTTAGATGGGACAGAAGCTTTCTTT. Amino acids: CASSLDGTEAFF.

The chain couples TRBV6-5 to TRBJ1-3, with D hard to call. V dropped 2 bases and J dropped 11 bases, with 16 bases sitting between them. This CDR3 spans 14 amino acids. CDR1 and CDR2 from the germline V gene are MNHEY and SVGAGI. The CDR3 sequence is CASSYIGQASAIYF. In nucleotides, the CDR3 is TGTGCCAGCAGTTACATAGGTCAAGCCTCGGCCATATATTTT.

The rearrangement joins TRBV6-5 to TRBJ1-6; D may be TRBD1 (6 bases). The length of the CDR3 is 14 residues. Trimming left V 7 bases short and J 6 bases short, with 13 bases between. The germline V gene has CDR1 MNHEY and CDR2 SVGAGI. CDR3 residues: CASNGQPPNSPLHF. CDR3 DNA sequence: TGTGCCAGCAACGGACAGCCACCTAATTCACCCCTCCACTTT.

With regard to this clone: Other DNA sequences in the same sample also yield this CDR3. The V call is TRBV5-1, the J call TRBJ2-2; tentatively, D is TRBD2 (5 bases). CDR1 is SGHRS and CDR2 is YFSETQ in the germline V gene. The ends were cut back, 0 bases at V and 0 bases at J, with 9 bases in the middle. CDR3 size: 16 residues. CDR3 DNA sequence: TGCGCCAGCAGCTTGGCAGGACTGGCGAACACCGGGGAGCTGTTTTTT. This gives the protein CASSLAGLANTGELFF.

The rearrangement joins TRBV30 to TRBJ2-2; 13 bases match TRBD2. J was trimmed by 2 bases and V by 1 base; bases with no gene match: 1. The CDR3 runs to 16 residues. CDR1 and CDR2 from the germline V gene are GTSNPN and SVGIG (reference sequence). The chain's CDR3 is CAWSGLAGGNTGELFF. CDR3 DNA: TGTGCCTGGAGTGGACTAGCGGGAGGCAACACCGGGGAGCTGTTTTTT.

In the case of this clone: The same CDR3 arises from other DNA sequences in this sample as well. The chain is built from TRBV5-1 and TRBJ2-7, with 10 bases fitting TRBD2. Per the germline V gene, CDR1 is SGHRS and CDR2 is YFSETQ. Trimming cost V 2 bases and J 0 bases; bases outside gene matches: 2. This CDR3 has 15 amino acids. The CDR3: CASSLASGGSYEQYF. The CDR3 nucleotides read TGCGCCAGCAGCTTAGCTAGCGGGGGCTCCTACGAGCAGTACTTC.

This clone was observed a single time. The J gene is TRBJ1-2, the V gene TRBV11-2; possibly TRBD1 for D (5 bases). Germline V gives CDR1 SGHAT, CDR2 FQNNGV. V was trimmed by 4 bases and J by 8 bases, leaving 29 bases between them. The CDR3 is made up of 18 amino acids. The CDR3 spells CASSSLKTERQTSKGYTF. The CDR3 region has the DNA TGTGCCAGCAGCTCCCTTAAAACCGAACGACAGACCTCGAAAGGCTACACCTTC.

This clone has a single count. CDR3 sequence: CASSSPGRSGAEQYF. In nucleotides, the CDR3 is TGTGCCAGCAGCTCCCCGGGGAGGTCGGGTGCGGAGCAGTACTTC. This chain joins TRBV5-4 and TRBJ2-7; possibly TRBD2 for D (6 bases). The germline gives CDR1 SGHNT, CDR2 YYREEE (reference sequence). Trimming removed 3 bases at V and 7 bases at J, with 20 bases between. This CDR3 spans 15 amino acids.